Below, 16 T cell receptor beta chains from the same sample are listed, as sequenced in a study of OX40 agonist ivuxolimab in advanced cancers. Generated by immunoSEQ multiplex PCR, the TCRdb table keeps only in-frame clones and is missing some. Of 78,000 or so clones listed, roughly 92% are singletons. The specimen was CD4+ or CD8+ T cells sorted from blood, collected in a trial of the OX40 agonist ivuxolimab. The receptors derive from an adult with an advanced solid tumor such as melanoma, head and neck, liver or kidney cancer.

V gene TRBV11-3 combines with J gene TRBJ1-2; D is ambiguous. CDR3 length: 16 residues. With 3 bases removed from V and 3 bases from J, the gap between germline ends came to 17 bases. Germline V lookup: CDR1 SGHNT, CDR2 YENEEA. CDR3 in amino acids: CASSLSPSQVDYGYTF. In DNA, the CDR3 is TGTGCCAGCAGCTTGAGTCCCTCCCAAGTGGACTATGGCTACACCTTC.

CDR3 coding DNA: TGTGCCAGCAGCTTGGAGGCCGATGGCTATTCCTACGAGCAGTACTTC. The encoded protein is CASSLEADGYSYEQYF. The gene calls are TRBV5-4 and TRBJ2-7; D remains ambiguous. The CDR3 length is 16 residues. The germline V gene has CDR1 SGHNT and CDR2 YYREEE (reference sequence). V was pared by 0 bases and J by 1 base, with 14 bases between.

This chain connects TRBV6-6 to TRBJ2-5, with D possibly matching TRBD2 (5 bases). The CDR3 loop spans 12 amino acids. CDR1 is MNHNY and CDR2 is SVGAGI in the germline V gene (reference sequence). Trimming removed 5 bases at V and 11 bases at J, with 15 bases between. The CDR3 loop is CASSTPREEQYF. CDR3 bases: TGTGCCAGCAGTACCCCCCGGGAAGAGCAGTACTTC.

This CDR3 is CASSLRGSGRAGEQFF. In DNA, the CDR3 is TGTGCCAGCAGCCTCCGCGGTAGCGGGAGAGCGGGTGAGCAGTTCTTC. The chain combines TRBV7-2 with TRBJ2-1, with 9 bases that match TRBD2. The CDR3 totals 16 residues. Germline CDR1 reads SGHTA; CDR2 reads FQGNSA. V lost 5 bases, J lost 9 bases, and 14 bases stayed unmatched.

The chain has TRBV30 and TRBJ1-1; D gene ambiguous. The germline gives CDR1 GTSNPN, CDR2 SVGIG (reference sequence). This CDR3 is 12 amino acids long. Trimming left V 7 bases short and J 1 base short, with 10 bases between. CDR3 in DNA: TGTGCCTTCCACCGGGGGAACACTGAAGCTTTCTTT. Translation: CAFHRGNTEAFF. The variable domain in full, completed from reference TRBV30 and TRBJ1-1, reads SQTIHQWPATLVQPVGSPLSLECTVEGTSNPNLYWYRQAAGRGLQLLFYSVGIGQISSEVPQNLSASRPQDRQFILSSKKLLLSDSGFYLCAFHRGNTEAFFGQGTRLTVV.

V is TRBV7-6 and J is TRBJ2-5; TRBD2 aligns across 12 bases. V gave up 5 bases and J gave up 1 base; unmatched junction bases: 5. Germline-derived CDR1 and CDR2 are SGHVS and FNYEAQ. This CDR3 has 16 amino acids. The CDR3 region is CASSQLGLAGQETQYF. CDR3 in DNA: TGTGCCAGCAGCCAACTGGGACTAGCGGGCCAAGAGACCCAGTACTTC.

The chain recombines TRBV19 with TRBJ2-2; 8 nucleotides agree with TRBD2. CDR1 and CDR2 (germline): LNHDA, SQIVND (reference sequence). This CDR3 has 16 residues. V shed 7 bases, J shed 5 bases, and the junction held 12 bases outside the gene matches. This CDR3 reads CASTPPGSGRTGELFF. The CDR3 region has the DNA TGTGCCAGTACCCCGCCCGGCAGCGGGAGAACCGGGGAGCTGTTTTTT.

As to this clone: The identical CDR3 is also encoded by other nucleotide sequences in the sample. The chain joins TRBV10-3 to TRBJ2-2; the D is unclear. The length of the CDR3 is 11 residues. Germline V lookup: CDR1 ENHRY, CDR2 SYGVKD. V was shortened by 7 bases and J by 6 bases, with 6 bases between the two germline ends. The CDR3, as DNA: TGTGCCATCAATAGGGCCGGGGAGCTGTTTTTT. Protein: CAINRAGELFF.

This rearrangement joins TRBV4-2 to TRBJ2-2, with 7 positions matching TRBD1. V dropped 5 bases and J dropped 0; count of bases not matched to a gene: 3. CDR3 length: 15 residues. The germline V gene encodes CDR1 LGHNA and CDR2 YNFKEQ. The CDR3 DNA sequence: TGTGCCAGCAGCGTAGGGACAGCGAACACCGGGGAGCTGTTTTTT. Encoded protein: CASSVGTANTGELFF.

The chain uses TRBV5-6 and TRBJ1-6, with D perhaps TRBD1 (6 bases). Trimming cost V 4 bases and J 8 bases, with 16 bases left between them. Germline CDR1 SGHDT, CDR2 YYEEEE. This CDR3 has 15 amino acids. In nucleotides, the CDR3 is TGTGCCAGCAGCCTCGGGGGCCCGGGGGATTCACCCCTCCACTTT. It translates to CASSLGGPGDSPLHF. Full variable domain (rest looked up from reference TRBV5-6 and TRBJ1-6): DAGVTQSPTHLIKTRGQQVTLRCSPKSGHDTVSWYQQALGQGPQFIFQYYEEEERQRGNFPDRFSGHQFPNYSSELNVNALLLGDSALYLCASSLGGPGDSPLHFGNGTRLTVT.

The V and J genes are TRBV30 and TRBJ2-7, with D perhaps assigned TRBD1 or TRBD2 (5 bases each). Germline CDR1 reads GTSNPN; CDR2 reads SVGIG (reference sequence). The CDR3 runs to 11 residues. Trimming cost V 6 bases and J 2 bases, with 8 bases left between them. The CDR3 here is CACGTPYEQYF. The DNA of the CDR3 is TGTGCCTGCGGGACGCCCTACGAGCAGTACTTC.

In this sample, this clone turned up once. The V call is TRBV6-5, the J call TRBJ2-7; perhaps TRBD1 as D (6 bases). V shed 6 bases and J shed 2 bases, with 8 bases lying between them. Looked up from germline, CDR1 is MNHEY and CDR2 is SVGAGI. CDR3 length equals 12 residues. The CDR3 reads CASRQGPYEQYF. The CDR3 region has the DNA TGTGCCAGCAGACAGGGTCCCTACGAGCAGTACTTC.

The V call is TRBV29-1, the J call TRBJ2-3, with 9 bases fitting TRBD1. Trimming at V came to 3 bases and at J to 4 bases, leaving 8 bases not matched to a gene. CDR1 and CDR2 from the germline V gene are SQVTM and ANQGSEA. This CDR3 contains 15 residues. For the CDR3, the DNA is TGCAGCGTTGAGAGGACAGGGGTCAGGGCAGATACGCAGTATTTT. As protein: CSVERTGVRADTQYF.

J is TRBJ1-1 and V is TRBV11-1; the match to TRBD1 covers 8 bases. The CDR3 is 17 amino acids. Germline CDR1 SGHAT, CDR2 FQDESV (reference sequence). Losses at the gene ends were 4 bases for V and 11 bases for J; bases not matched to a gene: 21. The CDR3 loop reads CASSSSTTGATKYGAFF. In DNA form, the CDR3 reads TGTGCCAGCAGCTCTTCAACGACAGGGGCGACAAAATACGGGGCTTTCTTT. The complete variable domain, with remaining parts taken from reference TRBV11-1 and TRBJ1-1, reads EAEVAQSPRYKITEKSQAVAFWCDPISGHATLYWYRQILGQGPELLVQFQDESVVDDSQLPKDRFSAERLKGVDSTLKIQPAELGDSAMYLCASSSSTTGATKYGAFFGQGTRLTVV.

J is TRBJ1-1 and V is TRBV7-4, with D uncertain. Germline V CDR1 and CDR2: SGHVT, SQSDAQ. Trimming pared 3 bases from V and 10 bases from J, leaving 12 bases between. This CDR3 contains 12 residues. The CDR3 DNA is TGTGCCAGCAGCTTTCGGACCCTGGGAGCTTTCTTT. Protein: CASSFRTLGAFF.

The CDR3 sequence is CASSVPGWADKNIQYF. CDR3 DNA sequence: TGTGCCAGCAGCGTCCCGGGATGGGCGGACAAAAACATTCAGTACTTC. The chain uses TRBV5-6 and TRBJ2-4, with a tentative D call TRBD2 (5 bases). The ends were cut back, 4 bases at V and 3 bases at J, with 17 bases in the middle. The CDR3 covers 16 residues. The germline V gene encodes CDR1 SGHDT and CDR2 YYEEEE.